A selection of T cell receptor beta chains follows, all from one sample in a study of blood T cell repertoires in COVID-19. Profiling relied on immunoSEQ multiplex PCR, and the TCRdb table lists in-frame clones only, not all of them. The sample shows 300,000 or so clones, about 87% of them seen only once. Input material: peripheral blood. The receptors come from a woman aged 40-49 years with acute or convalescent COVID-19. Both conserved end residues are part of each CDR3. The order of the fields is J gene, V gene, clone size, D gene, CDR3 protein, CDR3 DNA. D genes are given only for firm matches. Some rows mark clone size as missing; the rest say once, few, many or name a class of expanded clone.

TRBJ2-1,TRBV6-5,NA,TRBD1,CASAASTGGYNEQFF,TGTGCCAGCGCAGCATCAACAGGGGGATACAATGAGCAGTTCTTC
TRBJ1-1,TRBV6-5,NA,NA,CASLMRGQAEAFF,TGTGCCAGCCTGATGCGGGGTCAGGCTGAAGCTTTCTTT
TRBJ1-1,TRBV7-3,NA,NA,CASSLKQNTEAFF,TGTGCCAGCAGCTTAAAACAGAACACTGAAGCTTTCTTT
TRBJ2-3,TRBV5-6,NA,TRBD2,CASSSGTSVDTQYF,TGTGCCAGCAGTTCCGGGACTAGCGTAGATACGCAGTATTTT
TRBJ2-1,TRBV2,NA,NA,CASIRTGGRSDEQFF,TGTGCCAGCATCCGAACCGGGGGGCGTTCGGATGAGCAGTTCTTC
TRBJ1-2,TRBV2,NA,NA,CASSVRRVEEYGYTF,TGTGCCAGCAGTGTGAGGAGGGTGGAAGAGTATGGCTACACCTTC
TRBJ1-2,TRBV7-2,NA,TRBD1,CASSSGGSALSNGYTF,TGTGCCAGCAGCTCAGGGGGCAGTGCTCTCTCTAATGGCTACACCTTC
TRBJ1-1,TRBV7-3,NA,NA,CASSFHGSGSNTEAFF,TGTGCCAGCAGCTTCCACGGGTCGGGGAGTAACACTGAAGCTTTCTTT
TRBJ1-1,TRBV27,NA,NA,CASSLIGHITDTEAFF,TGTGCCAGCAGTTTAATAGGACACATAACGGACACTGAAGCTTTCTTT
TRBJ2-1,TRBV28,once,TRBD1,CASSQGGQGSEQFF,TGTGCCAGCAGTCAAGGGGGACAGGGGTCTGAGCAGTTCTTC
TRBJ1-4,TRBV2,few,TRBD1,CASSAGQGVEKLFF,TGTGCCAGCAGTGCGGGACAGGGAGTTGAAAAACTGTTTTTT
TRBJ1-1,TRBV7-8,once,TRBD1,CASSLSSGTGDTEAFF,TGTGCCAGCAGCCTAAGTTCCGGGACAGGGGATACTGAAGCTTTCTTT
TRBJ1-3,TRBV5-1,NA,NA,CASSPGQSISGNTIYF,TGCGCCAGCAGCCCCGGACAGTCAATCTCTGGAAACACCATATATTTT
TRBJ2-1,TRBV19,NA,TRBD2,CASGLAGINEQFF,TGTGCCAGCGGACTAGCGGGCATCAATGAGCAGTTCTTC
TRBJ2-2,TRBV5-1,NA,TRBD1,CASSLRDRVHGELFF,TGCGCCAGCAGCTTGCGGGACAGGGTACACGGGGAGCTGTTTTTT
TRBJ2-1,TRBV27,NA,TRBD2,CASSAQGGHNEQFF,TGTGCCAGCAGTGCCCAGGGAGGGCACAATGAGCAGTTCTTC
TRBJ2-3,TRBV9,NA,TRBD2,CASSTTSGGGDTQYF,TGTGCCAGCAGCACTACTAGCGGGGGTGGGGATACGCAGTATTTT
TRBJ1-3,TRBV9,NA,NA,CASSVGGTASGNTIYF,TGTGCCAGCAGCGTGGGGGGGACGGCCTCTGGAAACACCATATATTTT
TRBJ1-4,TRBV30,few,NA,CAWSREGPTNEKLFF,TGTGCCTGGAGTCGGGAGGGCCCAACTAATGAAAAACTGTTTTTT
TRBJ1-3,TRBV6-1,NA,TRBD1,CASSDLGGFGNTIYF,TGTGCCAGCAGTGATTTAGGGGGCTTTGGAAACACCATATATTTT
TRBJ1-2,TRBV9,NA,TRBD1,CASSGTGVYGYTF,TGTGCCAGCAGCGGGACAGGGGTCTATGGCTACACCTTC
TRBJ1-2,TRBV27,once,NA,CASSDRSRGYTF,TGTGCCAGTTCTGACAGGTCCCGTGGCTACACCTTC
TRBJ1-1,TRBV7-9,NA,NA,CASSLTGEAFF,TGTGCCAGCAGCCTAACAGGGGAAGCTTTCTTT
TRBJ1-4,TRBV6-6,once,TRBD1,CASSRPGQAEKLFF,TGTGCCAGCAGTCGGCCGGGACAGGCTGAAAAACTGTTTTTT
TRBJ2-1,TRBV2,few,TRBD2,CASSARDYSYNEQFF,TGTGCCAGCAGTGCCCGGGACTACTCCTACAATGAGCAGTTCTTC
TRBJ1-4,TRBV5-1,NA,TRBD1,CASRTGENINEKLFF,TGCGCCAGCAGGACAGGGGAAAATATTAATGAAAAACTGTTTTTT
TRBJ1-3,TRBV19,NA,TRBD1,CASSIGDRGLGNTIYF,TGTGCCAGTAGTATTGGGGACAGGGGGCTTGGAAACACCATATATTTT
TRBJ1-5,TRBV6-5,NA,TRBD1,CASSSGQGASQPQHF,TGTGCCAGCAGTTCCGGACAGGGAGCGTCTCAGCCCCAGCATTTT
TRBJ1-1,TRBV9,NA,NA,CASSVGRGAITEAFF,TGTGCCAGCAGCGTAGGGCGGGGGGCGATAACTGAAGCTTTCTTT
TRBJ2-5,TRBV9,NA,TRBD2,CASSVSQRGGPETQYF,TGTGCCAGCAGCGTATCTCAGCGGGGGGGCCCAGAGACCCAGTACTTC
TRBJ1-1,TRBV27,NA,NA,CASSLSAAVNTEAFF,TGTGCCAGCAGTTTATCGGCCGCGGTGAACACTGAAGCTTTCTTT
TRBJ2-3,TRBV3-1/TRBV3-2,once,TRBD2,CASRPLAAGTDTQYF,TGTGCCAGCAGACCACTAGCGGCCGGCACAGATACGCAGTATTTT
TRBJ2-1,TRBV19,NA,NA,CASSNYNEQFF,TGTGCCAGTAGCAACTACAATGAGCAGTTCTTC
TRBJ1-2,TRBV3-1/TRBV3-2,NA,NA,CASSPRGGWAYSYTF,TGTGCCAGCAGCCCGCGGGGGGGTTGGGCATATAGCTACACCTTC
TRBJ1-1,TRBV11-2,NA,NA,CASSQLQGRLNTEAFF,TGTGCCAGCAGCCAACTTCAGGGGCGTCTGAACACTGAAGCTTTCTTT
TRBJ1-5,TRBV5-1,once,TRBD1,CASSPWGQGLGNQPQHF,TGCGCCAGCAGCCCTTGGGGACAGGGGTTGGGAAATCAGCCCCAGCATTTT
TRBJ2-1,TRBV7-8,NA,NA,CASSFGPGPYEQFF,TGTGCCAGCAGCTTTGGACCAGGGCCTTATGAGCAGTTCTTC
TRBJ2-5,TRBV15,NA,TRBD2,CATSRLLAGKQETQYF,TGTGCCACCAGCAGACTACTAGCGGGCAAACAAGAGACCCAGTACTTC
TRBJ1-2,TRBV19,NA,NA,CASTSVGAWAYGYTF,TGTGCCAGTACATCCGTGGGGGCCTGGGCATATGGCTACACCTTC
TRBJ2-3,TRBV7-3,NA,NA,CASSSQGAGDTDTQYF,TGTGCCAGCAGCTCCCAGGGGGCGGGAGACACAGATACGCAGTATTTT
TRBJ2-1,TRBV9,once,NA,CASSVVQAGNEQFF,TGTGCCAGCAGCGTAGTACAGGCGGGGAATGAGCAGTTCTTC
TRBJ1-2,TRBV7-8,once,NA,CASSLSQGYEYGYTF,TGTGCCAGCAGCTTAAGTCAGGGCTACGAGTATGGCTACACCTTC
TRBJ1-1,TRBV4-2,few,NA,CASSRTDRMNTEAFF,TGTGCCAGCAGCCGGACAGATAGAATGAACACTGAAGCTTTCTTT
TRBJ1-3,TRBV12-5,NA,NA,CASWTGSGNTIYF,TGTGCTAGTTGGACGGGGAGCGGAAACACCATATATTTT
TRBJ1-5,TRBV6-1,NA,TRBD1,CASTKDRSWPQHF,TGTGCCAGCACCAAGGACAGGTCCTGGCCCCAGCATTTT
TRBJ1-2,TRBV5-6,NA,TRBD1,CASSPGQGNYGYTF,TGTGCCAGCAGCCCAGGACAGGGTAACTATGGCTACACCTTC
TRBJ2-1,TRBV9,once,NA,CASSVGLSSYNEQFF,TGTGCCAGCAGCGTAGGACTTAGCTCCTACAATGAGCAGTTCTTC
TRBJ1-3,TRBV7-9,NA,TRBD1,CASSFPATGPFSGNTIYF,TGTGCCAGCAGCTTCCCCGCGACAGGGCCCTTCTCTGGAAACACCATATATTTT
TRBJ1-3,TRBV11-3,once,NA,CASSLNSGNTIYF,TGTGCCAGCAGCCTAAACTCTGGAAACACCATATATTTT
TRBJ1-2,TRBV9,NA,NA,CASSVDYGTNYGYTF,TGTGCCAGCAGCGTAGACTACGGAACTAACTATGGCTACACCTTC
TRBJ1-1,TRBV5-1,NA,NA,CASSFGGAHTEAFF,TGCGCCAGCAGCTTCGGGGGGGCGCACACTGAAGCTTTCTTT
TRBJ2-5,TRBV3-1/TRBV3-2,NA,TRBD2,CASSHTGTSVETQYF,TGTGCCAGCAGCCACACCGGGACTAGCGTGGAGACCCAGTACTTC
TRBJ1-1,TRBV7-8,NA,NA,CASSFQGASGRDTEAFF,TGTGCCAGCAGCTTCCAAGGAGCTAGCGGACGAGACACTGAAGCTTTCTTT
TRBJ1-6,TRBV9,NA,TRBD1,CASSARGQGNSPLHF,TGTGCCAGCAGCGCCAGGGGGCAGGGGAATTCACCCCTCCACTTT
TRBJ2-1,TRBV6-2/TRBV6-3,NA,TRBD2,CASSSYALAGVGEQFF,TGTGCCAGCAGTTCCTACGCTCTAGCGGGGGTAGGTGAGCAGTTCTTC